The 23 T cell receptor beta chains below were found in one sample sequenced in a study of identical twins. TCRdb independently ran MiXCR on the 5' RACE reads; one entry per CDR3 protein. The sample comprises around 530,000 distinct CDR3 sequences, 13% to 15% of which are singletons, and 0.35% to 0.45% rests with the top ten. These data were also reused for a study on yellow fever vaccine responses in identical twins.

Sequences were obtained from CD4+ T cells sorted from blood. Receptor source: a young woman in good health.

The V gene is TRBV16, the J gene TRBJ2-5; D is uncertain. V was shortened by 0 bases and J by 6 bases, with 5 bases between the two germline ends. Germline-derived CDR1 and CDR2 are KGHSY and FQNENV. The CDR3 spans 12 residues. CDR3 in DNA: TGTGCCAGCAGCCAATCTGGAAAGACCCAGTACTTC. Its translation: CASSQSGKTQYF.

Only a few counts were recorded for this clonotype. As DNA, the CDR3 is TGCAGCGTTGACGGCCGAGCGCCTTACAATGAGCAGTTCTTC. Translated: CSVDGRAPYNEQFF. The chain is built from TRBV29-1 and TRBJ2-1, with D unresolved. From germline, CDR1 is SQVTM and CDR2 ANQGSEA. Deletions cut 3 bases from V and 4 bases from J, with 13 bases between. CDR3 length: 14 residues.

This clonotype was counted only a few times. The V gene is TRBV29-1, the J gene TRBJ1-2; D remains ambiguous. This CDR3 contains 12 residues. Germline CDR1 reads SQVTM; CDR2 reads ANQGSEA. V was trimmed by 3 bases and J by 2 bases, leaving 7 bases between them. In nucleotides, the CDR3 is TGCAGCGTTGAGTTGCTCAACTATGGCTACACCTTC. This gives the protein CSVELLNYGYTF.

The chain links TRBV3-1 to TRBJ1-2, with no clear D. V was shortened by 3 bases and J by 3 bases, with 14 bases between the two germline ends. The CDR3 spans 15 residues. Germline CDR1 and CDR2: LGHDT and YNNKEL (reference sequence). The CDR3 nucleotides read TGTGCCAGCAGCCAGTTGTATCGGGCAGACTATGGCTACACCTTC. It specifies CASSQLYRADYGYTF. Variable domain in full (rest from reference TRBV3-1 and TRBJ1-2): DTAVSQTPKYLVTQMGNDKSIKCEQNLGHDTMYWYKQDSKKFLKIMFSYNNKELIINETVPNRFSPKSPDKAHLNLHINSLELGDSAVYFCASSQLYRADYGYTFGSGTRLTVV.

About this clonotype itself: A much larger clone lies one base from this, so it may be a read error. The V gene is TRBV12-3 or TRBV12-4, the J gene TRBJ1-1, with a tentative D call TRBD1 (5 bases). Trimming took 7 bases from V and 0 from J, leaving 9 bases between them. The CDR3 covers 13 residues. The CDR3 region has the DNA TGTGCCAGCACCGAGACAGTGAACACTGAAGCTTTCTTT. Protein sequence: CASTETVNTEAFF.

This clonotype was observed at least ten times. This chain connects TRBV12-3 or TRBV12-4 to TRBJ2-3; TRBD2 might be the D (6 bases). Trimming pared 5 bases from V and 3 bases from J, leaving 15 bases between. The CDR3 totals 15 residues. The CDR3 sequence is CASSPPGLGTDTQYF. The CDR3 DNA reads as TGTGCCAGCAGTCCCCCGGGACTCGGTACAGATACGCAGTATTTT.

The J gene is TRBJ2-1, the V gene TRBV20-1; D is ambiguous. This CDR3 region has 12 residues. CDR1 and CDR2 from the germline V gene are DFQATT and SNEGSKA (reference sequence). Trimming took 6 bases from V and 8 from J, leaving 14 bases between them. CDR3 in DNA: TGCAGTGCCGAAATAAGTCCCCATGAGCAGTTCTTC. Encoded protein: CSAEISPHEQFF.

The CDR3 is CATQGGARAYEQYV. The CDR3 nucleotides read TGCGCCACCCAAGGCGGGGCGAGAGCCTACGAGCAGTACGTC. V usage is TRBV10-2 and J usage is TRBJ2-7, with a possible D match to TRBD2 (6 bases). V lost 10 bases and J lost 2, with 18 bases in between. The germline CDR1 and CDR2 sequences are WSHSY and SAAADI. The CDR3 covers 14 residues.

V and J are TRBV24-1 and TRBJ2-2; D gene unclear. Trimming shortened V by 8 bases and J by 4 bases, and 13 bases separated the two germline ends. The germline CDR1 and CDR2 sequences are KGHDR and SFDVKD. The CDR3 is made up of 14 amino acids. In DNA, the CDR3 is TGTGCCACCAACCAGGCTGGGCGCACCGGGGAGCTGTTTTTT. It encodes CATNQAGRTGELFF.

This clonotype was seen a handful of times. This chain connects TRBV6-1 to TRBJ2-1, with 11 nucleotides matching TRBD2. The CDR3 contains 18 residues. Germline V gene lookup returns CDR1 MNHNS and CDR2 SASEGT. V shed 7 bases and J 3 bases; nucleotides not matched to a gene: 14. The CDR3, as DNA: TGTGCCAGCACCAAGACTAGCGGGACGGTTCCCTTCTACAATGAGCAGTTCTTC. Amino acids: CASTKTSGTVPFYNEQFF.

This clonotype was counted a few times. The J gene is TRBJ1-6, the V gene TRBV6-4; D is perhaps TRBD1 (5 bases). This CDR3 spans 12 amino acids. Trimming pared 6 bases from V and 13 bases from J, leaving 13 bases between. Germline CDR1 and CDR2: MRHNA and SNTAGT. The CDR3 DNA reads TGTGCCAGCAGCCTAGGGGCAGGGCCCCTCCACTTT. It translates to CASSLGAGPLHF.

This clonotype was seen repeatedly, ten times or more. V usage is TRBV12-3 or TRBV12-4 and J usage is TRBJ1-1; D ambiguous. Trimming left V 3 bases short and J 4 bases short, with 6 bases between. The CDR3 is 12 residues long. The CDR3 region is CASSFVRTEAFF. CDR3 nucleotide sequence: TGTGCCAGCAGTTTCGTGCGCACTGAAGCTTTCTTT.

The V and J genes are TRBV5-5 and TRBJ1-1; tentatively, D is TRBD1 (5 bases). CDR3 size: 14 residues. Germline V gives CDR1 SGHKS, CDR2 YYEKEE (reference sequence). V lost 3 bases and J 0 bases, leaving 9 bases between the germline ends. The CDR3, as DNA: TGTGCCAGCAGCTCGGACACCCTGAACACTGAAGCTTTCTTT. Amino acids: CASSSDTLNTEAFF.

This clonotype was counted a few times. This chain joins TRBV11-2 and TRBJ2-7, with TRBD2 matching over 12 bases. The germline CDR1 and CDR2 sequences are SGHAT and FQNNGV. V lost 1 base and J lost 3; bases outside the gene matches: 1. The CDR3 runs to 15 residues. For the CDR3, the DNA is TGTGCCAGCAGCTTAGGACTAGCGGGGGTCTACGAGCAGTACGTC. It is translated as CASSLGLAGVYEQYV.

The table lists this clonotype with a few counts. The chain carries TRBV2 and TRBJ2-3; D call uncertain. Deletions cut 2 bases from V and 0 bases from J, with 6 bases between. The CDR3 runs to 14 residues. Germline V lookup: CDR1 SNHLY, CDR2 FYNNEI. CDR3 nucleotide sequence: TGTGCCAGCAGTGAAACGTCTAGCACAGATACGCAGTATTTT. Protein product: CASSETSSTDTQYF.

This clonotype was detected a few times. This rearrangement joins TRBV5-1 to TRBJ2-5; D not certain. V was shortened by 0 bases and J by 1 base, with 16 bases between the two germline ends. The CDR3 runs 17 residues. Germline V gives CDR1 SGHRS, CDR2 YFSETQ. This CDR3 is CASSLGAWGSLQETQYF. The DNA for the CDR3 is TGCGCCAGCAGCTTGGGAGCCTGGGGTAGCCTCCAAGAGACCCAGTACTTC. Looking up the rest from reference TRBV5-1 and TRBJ2-5 gives the full variable domain: KAGVTQTPRYLIKTRGQQVTLSCSPISGHRSVSWYQQTPGQGLQFLFEYFSETQRNKGNFPGRFSGRQFSNSRSEMNVSTLELGDSALYLCASSLGAWGSLQETQYFGPGTRLLVL.

This clonotype was detected only a few times. The V call is TRBV7-9, the J call TRBJ2-7, with TRBD2 matching 11 bases. This CDR3 is built from 16 residues. Germline assignment: CDR1 SEHNR and CDR2 FQNEAQ (reference sequence). Trimming removed 5 bases from V and 0 bases from J; junction bases left unmatched: 6. CDR3 nucleotides: TGTGCCAGCAGCCCCGGGACTAGCGGACTCTCCTACGAGCAGTACTTC. As protein: CASSPGTSGLSYEQYF.

The V gene is TRBV5-1, the J gene TRBJ2-2; D may be TRBD1 (5 bases). Trimming pared 4 bases from V and 0 bases from J, leaving 7 bases between. The CDR3 consists of 14 residues. The germline CDR1 and CDR2 sequences are SGHRS and YFSETQ. The CDR3 sequence is CASSQDTNTGELFF. As DNA, the CDR3 is TGCGCCAGCAGCCAGGACACGAACACCGGGGAGCTGTTTTTT.

The genes are TRBV9 and TRBJ2-5; 10 bases are a match to TRBD1. The germline V gene has CDR1 SGDLS and CDR2 YYNGEE. J gave up 4 bases and V 1 base, and 7 bases lay outside the gene matches. This CDR3 comprises 16 residues. In DNA form, the CDR3 reads TGTGCCAGCAGCGTATCACCGGGACAGGGGAGAGAGACCCAGTACTTC. Amino acid sequence: CASSVSPGQGRETQYF.

This chain joins TRBV10-3 and TRBJ2-3; TRBD2 aligns across 11 bases. V lost 1 base, J lost 4 bases, and 7 bases stayed unmatched. The CDR3 contains 17 residues. Germline V gene sequence: CDR1 ENHRY, CDR2 SYGVKD. The CDR3 spells CAISEFQLAGVPDTQYF. The CDR3 coding sequence is TGTGCCATCAGTGAGTTCCAACTAGCGGGAGTGCCAGATACGCAGTATTTT.

The rearrangement joins TRBV5-1 to TRBJ2-3, with TRBD1 matching 7 bases. Per germline, CDR1 SGHRS and CDR2 YFSETQ. The CDR3 extends over 17 amino acids. After removal of 4 bases from V and 0 bases from J, the junction contained 11 bases not matched to a gene. For the CDR3, the DNA is TGCGCCAGCAGCCGAACAGGACCGGGACAGAGCACAGATACGCAGTATTTT. Protein: CASSRTGPGQSTDTQYF.

The chain combines TRBV11-2 with TRBJ1-1; no reliable D call. In germline, CDR1 is SGHAT, CDR2 FQNNGV. Between the trimmed V and J ends, which lost 0 bases and 1 base, there was a span of 9 bases. The CDR3 has 15 amino acids. CDR3 DNA: TGTGCCAGCAGCTTAGATCTCGGAAGGAACACTGAAGCTTTCTTT. Protein product: CASSLDLGRNTEAFF.

V usage is TRBV7-6 and J usage is TRBJ2-7, with D perhaps TRBD1 (5 bases). The ends were cut back, 2 bases at V and 1 base at J, with 12 bases in the middle. The CDR3 extends over 15 amino acids. In germline, CDR1 is SGHVS, CDR2 FNYEAQ. CDR3 sequence (DNA): TGTGCCAGCAGCTTAAGGGGTGGGGCTTCCTACGAGCAGTACGTC. It specifies CASSLRGGASYEQYV.